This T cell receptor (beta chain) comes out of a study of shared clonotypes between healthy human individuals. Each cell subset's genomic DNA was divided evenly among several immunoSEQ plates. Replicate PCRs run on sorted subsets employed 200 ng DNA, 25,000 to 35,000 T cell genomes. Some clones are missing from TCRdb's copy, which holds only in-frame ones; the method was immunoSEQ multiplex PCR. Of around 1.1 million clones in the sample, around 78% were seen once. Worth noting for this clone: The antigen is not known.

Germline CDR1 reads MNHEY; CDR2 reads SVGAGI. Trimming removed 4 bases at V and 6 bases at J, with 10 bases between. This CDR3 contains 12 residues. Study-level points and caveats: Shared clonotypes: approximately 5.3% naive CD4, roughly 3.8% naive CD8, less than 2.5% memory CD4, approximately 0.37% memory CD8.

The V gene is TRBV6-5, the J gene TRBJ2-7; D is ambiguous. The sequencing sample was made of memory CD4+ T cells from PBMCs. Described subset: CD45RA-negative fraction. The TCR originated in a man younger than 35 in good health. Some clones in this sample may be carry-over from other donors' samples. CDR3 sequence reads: CASSSRVGEQYF. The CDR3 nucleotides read TGTGCCAGCAGTTCACGGGTGGGCGAGCAGTACTTC.